The clone carrying this TCR beta chain has more than one count but fewer than ten. Its antigen is unidentified. The sample originates from a study of identical twins. The study, taken as a whole, reports: Insertion counts were lower in abundant cord blood beta clonotypes, a trend that memory repertoires did not show.

Using its own MiXCR run on the 5' RACE reads, TCRdb lists one record per CDR3 protein. The sample comprises about 530,000 distinct CDR3 sequences, around 20% of which are singletons, and about 0.5% rests with the top ten. These data also featured in a second study, about yellow fever vaccine responses in identical twins. That publication notes: Twins' T cell vaccine responses reportedly looked partly convergent, partly personalized.

This TCR came from a woman under 30 in good health. The sample comprised CD4+ T cells sorted from blood.

In nucleotides, the CDR3 is TGCAGTGCTTCTTTCTACAATGAGCAGTTCTTC. Its protein product is CSASFYNEQFF. The V gene is TRBV20-1, the J gene TRBJ2-1; D unresolved. The CDR3 spans 11 residues. Germline-derived CDR1 and CDR2 are DFQATT and SNEGSKA (reference sequence). The ends were cut back, 5 bases at V and 3 bases at J, with 5 bases in the middle.